The T cell receptor (beta chain) described here comes from a study of OX40 agonist ivuxolimab in advanced cancers. Context from the whole study: The costimulatory receptor OX40 (CD134) was targeted by ivuxolimab, a fully human IgG2 agonistic monoclonal antibody. Intravenous ivuxolimab was administered to patients every 2 weeks at six dose levels: 0.01, 0.1, 0.3, 1.5, 3 and 10 mg/kg. Of the approximately 54 patients in dose escalation, approximately 20 had hepatocellular carcinoma, about 15 had melanoma, 9 had renal cell carcinoma and 9 had head and neck cancer. The dose-escalation cohort was around 84% male with a mean age of about 58 years, ranging from roughly 23 to 80. Patients were allowed to have had prior anti-PD-1, anti-PD-L1 or anti-CTLA-4 therapy, and approximately 41% of the dose-escalation patients had previously received checkpoint inhibitors. Three dose-escalation patients achieved partial responses, one with hepatocellular carcinoma and two with cutaneous melanoma. Peripheral TCRbeta sequencing aimed to test whether ivuxolimab altered TCR sequence diversity and caused clonal T-cell expansion. The paper covers the monotherapy dose-escalation part of the phase I ivuxolimab trial, which included N = 52 patients.

The full study reports these points: Clonal expansion of both CD4+ and CD8+ blood T cells was observed from baseline to week 6 at doses 0.1 to 3.0 mg/kg. On average, CD8+ T cells showed more expanded clones than CD4+ T cells after ivuxolimab. In the 0.1-3.0 mg/kg groups, partial responders were among the patients with the lowest normalized peripheral clonal expansion, particularly in CD8+ T cells. Low levels of normalized T-cell clonal expansion were also seen in some patients who did not respond. The antigen specificity of the peripheral T cells that underwent clonal expansion was not determined.

For sequencing of the TCRbeta CDR3 region, genomic DNA was extracted from the sorted cells. The immunoSEQ Assay was used to sequence the TCRbeta CDR3 regions. What TCRdb holds here is the immuneACCESS table cut down to in-frame rearrangements. Part of the clones is not present; checked against another copy, under half of the missing clones reflect an unresolved V gene, and the others are unexplained. The sample table shows 75,000 to 80,000 clones, and roughly 94% are seen once. The ten largest clones represent roughly 20% of the sample. Patients with autoimmune disease history or receiving systemic immunosuppression were excluded from the trial. In every dose cohort, peripheral blood was drawn for TCR sequencing at baseline, cycle 4 day 1, and cycle 7 day 1. The samples were drawn from a first-in-human, open-label, multicenter phase I dose-escalation trial of ivuxolimab. Adults with locally advanced or metastatic melanoma, renal cell, hepatocellular, or head and neck squamous cell carcinoma were enrolled in the trial. CD4+ and CD8+ T cells were sorted separately from peripheral blood before TCR sequencing.

Worth noting for this clone: What this receptor recognizes is not known. Base qualities are not recorded, but no much larger clone differs from it by a single base.

Sequencing was performed on CD4+ or CD8+ T cells sorted from blood, taken in a trial of the OX40 agonist ivuxolimab. This sequence was found in an adult with an advanced solid tumor such as melanoma, head and neck, liver or kidney cancer.

The CDR3 loop reads CASRAGQGSADTQYF. The DNA sequence reads TGTGCCAGCAGAGCCGGACAGGGAAGCGCAGATACGCAGTATTTT. In this chain, TRBV7-6 is recombined with TRBJ2-3; the central 8 bases match TRBD1. Measured from the cysteine to the phenylalanine, the CDR3 is 15 residues long. The only DNA kept is the CDR3, 45 bases in frame from the first base. For this chain, trimming is 6 bases at the V end and 4 bases at the J end, and the number of junction bases without a gene match is 9. Per the germline V gene, SGHVS is the CDR1 and FNYEAQ is the CDR2.